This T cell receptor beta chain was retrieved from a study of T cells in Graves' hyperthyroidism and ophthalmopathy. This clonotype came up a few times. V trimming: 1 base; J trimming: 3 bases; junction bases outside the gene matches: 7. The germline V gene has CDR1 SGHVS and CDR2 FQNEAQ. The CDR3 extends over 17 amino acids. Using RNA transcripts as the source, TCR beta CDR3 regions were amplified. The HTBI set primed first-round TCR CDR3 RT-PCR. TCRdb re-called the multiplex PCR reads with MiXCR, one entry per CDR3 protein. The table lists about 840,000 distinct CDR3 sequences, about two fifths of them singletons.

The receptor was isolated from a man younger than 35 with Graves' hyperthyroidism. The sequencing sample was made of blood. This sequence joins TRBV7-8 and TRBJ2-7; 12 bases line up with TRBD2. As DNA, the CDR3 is TGTGCCAGCAGCTTAGGTCCGGCTAGCGGGGGGGGCTACGAGCAGTACTTC. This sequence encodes CASSLGPASGGGYEQYF.